This TCR beta chain was sequenced during a study of control samples from healthy donors and cancer patients. This table comes from immunoSEQ multiplex PCR, and its TCRdb copy is limited to in-frame clones, with some not included. Among some 140,000 clones listed, roughly 92% were seen once. This CDR3 has 13 residues. Germline CDR1 and CDR2: SGHRS and YFSETQ. The V end was cut by 6 bases, the J end by 9 bases, with 15 bases between. This receptor was taken from a man younger than 45 in good health. Sequencing was done on a sample of blood. V usage is TRBV5-1 and J usage is TRBJ2-2, with D hard to call. The chain's CDR3 is CASTVQLGRELFF. CDR3 nucleotides: TGCGCCAGCACGGTCCAACTGGGCAGGGAGCTGTTTTTT.